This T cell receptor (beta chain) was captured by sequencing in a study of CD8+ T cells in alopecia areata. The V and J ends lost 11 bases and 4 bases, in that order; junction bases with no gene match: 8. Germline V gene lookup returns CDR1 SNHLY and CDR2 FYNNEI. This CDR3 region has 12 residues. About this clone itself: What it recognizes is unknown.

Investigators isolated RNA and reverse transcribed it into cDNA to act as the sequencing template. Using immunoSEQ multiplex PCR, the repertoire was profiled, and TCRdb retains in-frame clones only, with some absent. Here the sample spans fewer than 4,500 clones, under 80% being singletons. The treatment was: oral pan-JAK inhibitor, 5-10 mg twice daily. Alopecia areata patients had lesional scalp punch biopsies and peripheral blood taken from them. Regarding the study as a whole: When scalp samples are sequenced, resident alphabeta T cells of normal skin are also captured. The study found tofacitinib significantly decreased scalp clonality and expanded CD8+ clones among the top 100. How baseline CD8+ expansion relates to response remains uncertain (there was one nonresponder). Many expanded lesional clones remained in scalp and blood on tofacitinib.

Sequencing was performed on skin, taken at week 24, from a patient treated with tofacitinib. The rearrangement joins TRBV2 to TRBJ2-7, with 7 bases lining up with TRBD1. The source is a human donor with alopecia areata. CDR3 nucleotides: TGTGCCTCCTCCGGGACAGCATACGAGCAGTACTTC. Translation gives CASSGTAYEQYF.